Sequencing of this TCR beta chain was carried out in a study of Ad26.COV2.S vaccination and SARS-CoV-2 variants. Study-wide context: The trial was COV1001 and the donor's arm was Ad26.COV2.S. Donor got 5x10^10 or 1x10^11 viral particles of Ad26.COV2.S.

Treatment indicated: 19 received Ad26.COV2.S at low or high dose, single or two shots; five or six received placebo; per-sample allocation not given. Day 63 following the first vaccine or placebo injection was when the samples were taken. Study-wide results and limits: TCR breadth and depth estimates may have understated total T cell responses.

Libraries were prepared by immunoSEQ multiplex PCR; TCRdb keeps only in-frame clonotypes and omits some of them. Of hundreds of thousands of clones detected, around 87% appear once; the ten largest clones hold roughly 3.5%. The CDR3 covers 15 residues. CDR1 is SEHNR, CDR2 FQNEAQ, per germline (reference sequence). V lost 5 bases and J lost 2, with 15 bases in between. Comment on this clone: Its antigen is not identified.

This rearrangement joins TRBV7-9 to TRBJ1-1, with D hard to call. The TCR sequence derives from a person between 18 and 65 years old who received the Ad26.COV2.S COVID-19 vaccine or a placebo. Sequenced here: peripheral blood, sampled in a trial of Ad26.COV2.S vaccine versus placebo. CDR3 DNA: TGTGCCAGCAGCCCCCGAGGGTCCGTAAACACTGAAGCTTTCTTT. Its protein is CASSPRGSVNTEAFF.